This TCR beta chain was sequenced during a study of cytomegalovirus exposure and HLA in healthy donors. To note about this clone: As yet, its antigen is unknown.

Notes on the study in general: The classifier reportedly diagnosed cytomegalovirus status with high sensitivity and specificity.

The study ran its PCR with 60 Vbeta and 13 Jbeta primers. Method: immunoSEQ multiplex PCR; TCRdb's copy keeps in-frame clones and lacks some. The table includes 120,000 or so clones, 75% to 85% detected once. CDR1 and CDR2 from the germline V gene are SGHAT and FQNNGV. V lost 5 bases, J lost 3 bases, and 14 bases lay in between. The CDR3 is 15 amino acids. The chain uses TRBV11-2 and TRBJ1-5; a possible D gene is TRBD1 (6 bases). Sample: PBMCs. This clonotype was obtained from a man aged 40-50 years in good health and CMV-seronegative. The CDR3 sequence: CASSASTGFNQPQHF. CDR3 DNA sequence: TGTGCCAGCAGCGCATCAACAGGGTTCAATCAGCCCCAGCATTTT.